What follows are 19 T cell receptor beta chains derived from one specimen sequenced in a study of T cell responses to AZD1222 COVID-19 vaccine (dated by TCRdb to about 2021). What the time point label conveys for this sample: baseline before first vaccination. Library preparation used the immunoSEQ multiplex PCR assay. TCRdb retrieved this table from immuneACCESS and kept in-frame rearrangements only. Not all clones are present; in checked studies, unresolved V genes account for under half, and no reason is known for the remainder. This sample has 150,000 or so clones in its table, and about 92% of those were observed once. The biggest ten clones account for under 10% of the sample. Here the sequenced sample was peripheral blood, taken on day 0 of AZD1222 vaccination. The receptor set was obtained from an adult in good health.

The J gene is TRBJ1-2, the V gene TRBV4-3; D is possibly TRBD1 (5 bases). The germline V gene has CDR1 LGHNA and CDR2 YSLEER. V lost 2 bases and J lost 8, with 12 bases in between. This CDR3 is 13 amino acids long. CDR3 protein: CASSQRERDGYTF. The DNA of the CDR3 is TGCGCCAGCAGCCAAAGAGAACGGGACGGCTACACCTTC.

The V gene is TRBV6-5, the J gene TRBJ1-2, with D hard to call. CDR1 and CDR2 from the germline V gene are MNHEY and SVGAGI. The CDR3 runs to 14 residues. Trimming left V 6 bases short and J 4 bases short, with 15 bases between. CDR3 loop: CASSLARETYGYTF. CDR3 nucleotide sequence: TGTGCCAGCAGCCTCGCCCGAGAGACCTATGGCTACACCTTC.

The gene calls are TRBV7-9 and TRBJ1-5, with D possibly being TRBD1 (5 bases). The V and J ends lost 2 bases and 8 bases respectively, with 13 bases between them. This CDR3 is built from 14 residues. Germline V gene lookup returns CDR1 SEHNR and CDR2 FQNEAQ (reference sequence). The CDR3 nucleotides read TGTGCCAGCAGCTTAAGAGGGGATTATGAGCCCCAGCATTTT. Translating gives CASSLRGDYEPQHF.

The chain uses TRBV4-3 and TRBJ2-2; tentatively, D is TRBD1 (5 bases). CDR3 length: 16 residues. From germline, CDR1 is LGHNA and CDR2 YSLEER. With 1 base removed from V and 4 bases from J, the gap between germline ends came to 13 bases. CDR3: CASSQGGPAVTGELFF. The CDR3 DNA sequence: TGCGCCAGCAGCCAAGGGGGCCCCGCGGTCACCGGGGAGCTGTTTTTT.

This chain connects TRBV6-5 to TRBJ1-4; D uncertain. This CDR3 comprises 15 residues. V lost 0 bases to trimming and J lost 7 bases, with 12 bases between them. The V gene's germline CDR1 is MNHEY and CDR2 SVGAGI. The CDR3 here is CASSYSGLGSEKLFF. For the CDR3, the DNA is TGTGCCAGCAGTTACTCCGGGCTGGGGAGTGAAAAACTGTTTTTT.

The genes are TRBV6-5 and TRBJ1-1, with a possible D match to TRBD1 (6 bases). V was cut by 0 bases and J by 11 bases, with 10 bases left in between. Germline V lookup: CDR1 MNHEY, CDR2 SVGAGI. This CDR3 is built from 12 residues. CDR3 amino acids: CASSYSTGEAFF. The CDR3 bases are TGTGCCAGCAGTTACTCGACAGGCGAGGCTTTCTTT.

The rearrangement joins TRBV18 to TRBJ2-1; 7 nucleotides agree with TRBD2. The CDR3 totals 15 residues. V was pared by 6 bases and J by 7 bases, with 12 bases of the junction left unmatched. Germline assignment: CDR1 KGHSH and CDR2 LQKENI. CDR3 amino acids: CASSRGDGIPNEQFF. The CDR3 nucleotides are TGTGCCAGCTCCCGGGGGGACGGAATACCTAATGAGCAGTTCTTC.

V usage is TRBV6-5 and J usage is TRBJ1-3, with no clear D. V lost 6 bases, J lost 3 bases, and 9 bases lay in between. The length of the CDR3 is 13 residues. Germline CDR1 reads MNHEY; CDR2 reads SVGAGI. The CDR3 DNA reads as TGTGCCAGCAGCCAGGCCTTTGGAAACACCATATATTTT. Translating it yields CASSQAFGNTIYF.

The rearrangement links TRBV27 to TRBJ1-1, with D uncertain. This CDR3 is built from 16 residues. Germline CDR1 is MNHEY and CDR2 is SMNVEV (reference sequence). Trimming stripped 0 bases from V and 3 bases from J, with 14 bases between. CDR3 amino acids: CASSLSRRVGYTEAFF. The DNA of the CDR3 is TGTGCCAGCAGTTTATCGCGGAGGGTCGGATACACTGAAGCTTTCTTT.

The V and J genes are TRBV6-5 and TRBJ1-2, with D uncertain. Trimming left V 3 bases short and J 4 bases short, with 9 bases between. This CDR3 has 13 residues. Germline V gene sequence: CDR1 MNHEY, CDR2 SVGAGI. The CDR3 is CASSYLGVYGYTF. DNA for the CDR3: TGTGCCAGCAGTTATCTAGGAGTCTATGGCTACACCTTC.

The chain combines TRBV7-8 with TRBJ2-1; TRBD2 aligns across 16 bases. The CDR3 totals 20 residues. The germline CDR1 and CDR2 sequences are SGHVS and FQNEAQ. The junction had 9 bases not matched to a gene; V was cut back by 2 bases and J by 2 bases. CDR3 in amino acids: CASSLQLGLAGGNPYNEQFF. The DNA of the CDR3 is TGTGCCAGCAGCTTACAGTTGGGACTAGCGGGGGGGAACCCCTACAATGAGCAGTTCTTC.

This rearrangement joins TRBV5-1 to TRBJ1-2; D not resolved. Germline V gene lookup returns CDR1 SGHRS and CDR2 YFSETQ. V was cut by 1 base and J by 4 bases, with 8 bases left in between. CDR3 length equals 13 residues. Written as DNA, the CDR3 is TGCGCCAGCAGCTTGCAAGAATTCTATGGCTACACCTTC. It yields the protein CASSLQEFYGYTF.

The rearrangement links TRBV4-1 to TRBJ1-2; D may be TRBD1 (5 bases). Germline lookup yields CDR1 MGHRA and CDR2 YSYEKL. The CDR3 runs 15 residues. Trimming pared 1 base from V and 2 bases from J, leaving 11 bases between. The DNA for the CDR3 is TGCGCCAGCAGCCAAGTTGGGACGGCGAACTATGGCTACACCTTC. This gives the protein CASSQVGTANYGYTF.

The CDR3 DNA is TGTGCCCGCGTTCGGGGCGGGGGGGCCCTCAATGAGCAGTTCTTC. As protein: CARVRGGGALNEQFF. The V call is TRBV2, the J call TRBJ2-1; the match to TRBD2 covers 9 bases. V dropped 11 bases and J dropped 6; count of bases not matched to a gene: 14. This CDR3 has 15 amino acids. CDR1 is SNHLY and CDR2 is FYNNEI in the germline V gene. Full variable domain (missing parts from reference TRBV2 and TRBJ2-1): EPEVTQTPSHQVTQMGQEVILRCVPISNHLYFYWYRQILGQKVEFLVSFYNNEISEKSEIFDDQFSVERPDGSNFTLKIRSTKLEDSAMYFCARVRGGGALNEQFFGPGTRLTVL.

The rearrangement joins TRBV4-3 to TRBJ1-6; D is unresolved. Germline V lookup: CDR1 LGHNA, CDR2 YSLEER. Trimming left V 0 bases short and J 0 bases short, with 12 bases between. The CDR3 length is 18 residues. The DNA of the CDR3 is TGCGCCAGCAGCCAAGACCCCCAGGCCAGCTCCTATAATTCACCCCTCCACTTT. It codes for CASSQDPQASSYNSPLHF.

The rearrangement links TRBV30 to TRBJ1-5; D might be TRBD1 (6 bases). Between the trimmed V and J ends, which lost 0 bases and 3 bases, there was a span of 21 bases. From germline, CDR1 is GTSNPN and CDR2 SVGIG (reference sequence). There are 18 residues in the CDR3. CDR3 DNA: TGTGCCTGGAGTGTTCCCCGACAGGATTTGGAATTCAATCAGCCCCAGCATTTT. Its protein is CAWSVPRQDLEFNQPQHF.

The CDR3 protein is CASSRGQGALLGNTIYF. The CDR3 nucleotides read TGCGCCAGCAGCCGTGGACAGGGGGCTCTGCTTGGAAACACCATATATTTT. The rearrangement links TRBV4-1 to TRBJ1-3; TRBD1 matches 11 bases. This CDR3 is 17 amino acids long. Trimming took 4 bases from V and 3 from J; bases not matched to a gene: 8. Per the germline V gene, CDR1 is MGHRA and CDR2 is YSYEKL.

V gene TRBV7-9 combines with J gene TRBJ2-7; a possible D gene is TRBD1 (6 bases). Germline V CDR1 and CDR2: SEHNR, FQNEAQ (reference sequence). The CDR3 sequence is 16 residues long. V lost 5 bases to trimming and J lost 3 bases, with 20 bases between them. The CDR3 region is CASSPRDRLPNYEQYF. The CDR3 nucleotides read TGTGCCAGCAGCCCCCGCGACAGGCTACCCAACTACGAGCAGTACTTC.

This clone was picked up one time. This chain joins TRBV6-6 and TRBJ1-5; D is perhaps TRBD1 (6 bases). CDR3 length: 14 residues. V was shortened by 5 bases and J by 4 bases, with 12 bases between the two germline ends. CDR1 is MNHNY and CDR2 is SVGAGI in the germline V gene (reference sequence). CDR3 nucleotides: TGTGCCAGCAGTGACACAGGGCTAAATCAGCCCCAGCATTTT. Protein product: CASSDTGLNQPQHF.